The 22 T cell receptor beta chains given below trace back to one sample, sequenced in a study of T cells in Graves' hyperthyroidism and ophthalmopathy. Amplified TCR beta CDR3 regions came from RNA transcripts. The TCR CDR3 first-round RT-PCR relied on the HTBI primer set. TCRdb ran MiXCR on the multiplex PCR reads and lists one entry per CDR3 protein. The sample lists 600,000 to 650,000 distinct CDR3 sequences; 15% to 20% were seen once. Source material: blood. Source of these receptors: a woman in her twenties or thirties with Graves' hyperthyroidism.

The table lists this clonotype with many counts. The CDR3 loop is CAWSEDFNYGYTF. The CDR3 DNA sequence: TGTGCCTGGAGCGAGGACTTTAACTATGGCTACACCTTC. This rearrangement joins TRBV30 to TRBJ1-2; no definite D call. The ends were cut back, 3 bases at V and 1 base at J, with 9 bases in the middle. Per germline, CDR1 GTSNPN and CDR2 SVGIG (reference sequence). The CDR3 contains 13 residues.

This chain connects TRBV5-1 to TRBJ1-2, with 9 bases aligning to TRBD1. This CDR3 has 15 amino acids. Germline V lookup: CDR1 SGHRS, CDR2 YFSETQ. The J segment lost 0 bases and the V segment lost 4 bases, leaving 4 bases of the junction unmatched. CDR3 loop: CASSPGQGANYGYTF. The DNA for the CDR3 is TGCGCCAGCAGCCCGGGACAGGGTGCTAACTATGGCTACACCTTC.

This clonotype was seen many times. The chain is built from TRBV7-2 and TRBJ2-3, with unresolved D. CDR3 length equals 13 residues. Germline V gene data show CDR1 as SGHTA and CDR2 as FQGNSA. Trimming shortened V by 2 bases and J by 6 bases, and 9 bases separated the two germline ends. CDR3 in DNA: TGTGCCAGCAGCTTAATTAGGGTCGATACGCAGTATTTT. Translated, it gives CASSLIRVDTQYF.

This clonotype was recorded a few times. The chain has TRBV25-1 and TRBJ1-5, with 9 bases fitting TRBD1. J gave up 2 bases and V 10 bases, and 6 bases lay outside the gene matches. The CDR3 totals 14 residues. Germline V gene lookup returns CDR1 MGHDK and CDR2 SYGVNS. CDR3: CATRTGVGNQPQHF. For the CDR3, the DNA is TGTGCCACCAGGACAGGGGTTGGCAATCAGCCCCAGCATTTT.

This clonotype came up many times. This CDR3 is CASSLMANNEQFF. The CDR3 DNA sequence: TGTGCCAGCAGTTTAATGGCTAACAATGAGCAGTTCTTC. The rearrangement links TRBV12-3 or TRBV12-4 to TRBJ2-1; D gene unclear. This CDR3 spans 13 amino acids. The V end was cut by 2 bases, the J end by 5 bases, with 7 bases between.

This clonotype occurred a few times. The rearrangement joins TRBV20-1 to TRBJ2-7; D unclear. The CDR3 covers 16 residues. V shed 0 bases and J shed 3 bases, with 18 bases lying between them. Germline V gene sequence: CDR1 DFQATT, CDR2 SNEGSKA (reference sequence). CDR3 in DNA: TGCAGTGCTAGAGACTCCCGACCCCCCGTTCTCTACGAGCAGTACTTC. The encoded protein is CSARDSRPPVLYEQYF.

This clonotype was recorded at least ten times. V is TRBV5-1 and J is TRBJ1-6, with no clear D. The CDR3 sequence is 16 residues long. The V end lost 3 bases, the J end lost 7 bases, and 17 bases lay between the germline ends. Germline loops: CDR1 SGHRS, CDR2 YFSETQ. As DNA, the CDR3 is TGCGCCAGCAGCTCAGACGACGAGGCTTGGAATTCACCCCTCCACTTT. Its translation is CASSSDDEAWNSPLHF.

The chain couples TRBV18 to TRBJ2-5; D gene unclear. CDR3 length: 14 residues. Trimming shortened V by 2 bases and J by 4 bases, and 11 bases separated the two germline ends. The V gene's germline CDR1 is KGHSH and CDR2 LQKENI. The CDR3 loop reads CASSPGRVAETQYF. DNA for the CDR3: TGTGCCAGCTCACCAGGAAGGGTCGCAGAGACCCAGTACTTC.

V and J are TRBV7-8 and TRBJ2-1; 9 bases align to TRBD1. The length of the CDR3 is 15 residues. J lost 7 bases, V lost 5 bases, and 9 bases had no gene match. CDR1 is SGHVS, CDR2 FQNEAQ, per germline. CDR3 residues: CASSPVGTGRNEQFF. In nucleotides, the CDR3 is TGTGCCAGCAGCCCAGTCGGGACAGGGAGGAATGAGCAGTTCTTC.

This clonotype was seen many times. The chain couples TRBV2 to TRBJ1-3; 7 bases agree with TRBD1. CDR1 is SNHLY, CDR2 FYNNEI, per germline. The CDR3 length is 15 residues. The trim removed 6 bases at V and 3 bases at J, leaving 8 bases unmatched. The CDR3 is CASSRDSSFGNTIYF. The CDR3 coding sequence is TGTGCCAGCAGCCGGGACAGCTCGTTTGGAAACACCATATATTTT. Full variable domain (rest looked up from reference TRBV2 and TRBJ1-3): EPEVTQTPSHQVTQMGQEVILRCVPISNHLYFYWYRQILGQKVEFLVSFYNNEISEKSEIFDDQFSVERPDGSNFTLKIRSTKLEDSAMYFCASSRDSSFGNTIYFGEGSWLTVV.

This clonotype was detected many times. The V call is TRBV28, the J call TRBJ1-2; D might be TRBD1 (5 bases). The CDR3 extends over 12 amino acids. The V gene lost 2 bases and the J gene lost 5 bases, with 6 bases spanning the gap. Germline V CDR1 and CDR2: MDHEN, SYDVKM. The CDR3, as DNA: TGTGCCAGCAGTTTAAGGGGTTATGGCTACACCTTC. Its translation: CASSLRGYGYTF.

This clonotype was detected many times. The CDR3, as DNA: TGCAGTGCTAGGGGTCCCGACAATCAGCCCCAGCATTTT. Translating it yields CSARGPDNQPQHF. The rearrangement links TRBV20-1 to TRBJ1-5; D is uncertain. The germline gives CDR1 DFQATT, CDR2 SNEGSKA (reference sequence). The V gene lost 3 bases and the J gene lost 3 bases, with 9 bases spanning the gap. The CDR3 is 13 amino acids.

This clonotype showed up many times. The V call is TRBV7-9, the J call TRBJ2-1; possibly TRBD2 for D (5 bases). The CDR3 runs to 14 residues. Germline assignment: CDR1 SEHNR and CDR2 FQNEAQ (reference sequence). V was trimmed by 5 bases and J by 8 bases, leaving 16 bases between them. The CDR3 DNA reads TGTGCCAGCAGCCCCCATGACGGGGTGGATGAGCAGTTCTTC. Protein sequence: CASSPHDGVDEQFF. The full variable domain, rest sourced from reference TRBV7-9 and TRBJ2-1, is DTGVSQNPRHKITKRGQNVTFRCDPISEHNRLYWYRQTLGQGPEFLTYFQNEAQLEKSRLLSDRFSAERPKGSFSTLEIQRTEQGDSAMYLCASSPHDGVDEQFFGPGTRLTVL.

The chain recombines TRBV27 with TRBJ1-1; perhaps TRBD1 as D (5 bases). The CDR3 has 15 amino acids. V was clipped by 0 bases and J by 6 bases, with 14 bases between them. Germline lookup yields CDR1 MNHEY and CDR2 SMNVEV (reference sequence). The CDR3, as DNA: TGTGCCAGCAGTTTATCGTTTGGGGGGTTTGCTGAAGCTTTCTTT. Translation gives CASSLSFGGFAEAFF.

This rearrangement joins TRBV5-1 to TRBJ1-4, with no clear D. The V and J ends lost 1 base and 3 bases respectively, with 7 bases between them. This CDR3 is built from 14 residues. The germline V gene encodes CDR1 SGHRS and CDR2 YFSETQ. CDR3 amino acids: CASSLIGANEKLFF. Written as DNA, the CDR3 is TGCGCCAGCAGCTTGATCGGGGCTAATGAAAAACTGTTTTTT.

This clonotype has ten or more counts. CDR3 amino acids: CAWSAAGGYTF. Here the CDR3 DNA reads TGTGCCTGGAGTGCGGCCGGCGGCTACACCTTC. V usage is TRBV30 and J usage is TRBJ1-2; D ambiguous. Germline values: CDR1 GTSNPN, CDR2 SVGIG (reference sequence). Trimming shortened V by 1 base and J by 8 bases, and 8 bases separated the two germline ends. There are 11 residues in the CDR3.

In its sample, this clonotype was seen a few times. The chain links TRBV13 to TRBJ2-5; D gene unclear. The CDR3 contains 15 residues. Trimming removed 0 bases at V and 2 bases at J, with 10 bases between. The germline gives CDR1 PRHDT, CDR2 FYEKMQ (reference sequence). The CDR3 DNA follows: TGTGCCAGCAGCTTAGGGGGTGGCCCACAAGAGACCCAGTACTTC. It specifies CASSLGGGPQETQYF.

This clonotype has more than one count but fewer than ten. The genes are TRBV6-1 and TRBJ2-2, with D perhaps matching TRBD2 (5 bases). This CDR3 has 13 residues. Per the germline V gene, CDR1 is MNHNS and CDR2 is SASEGT. The V and J ends lost 11 bases and 3 bases respectively, with 13 bases between them. The CDR3: CACRAGYTGELFF. The CDR3 DNA reads TGTGCCTGCCGGGCGGGTTACACCGGGGAGCTGTTTTTT.

V gene TRBV2 combines with J gene TRBJ1-6; D is possibly TRBD1 (6 bases). The CDR3 loop spans 12 amino acids. V gave up 5 bases and J gave up 10 bases, with 9 bases separating them. CDR1 is SNHLY, CDR2 FYNNEI, per germline. For the CDR3, the DNA is TGTGCCAGCAGTCCCGACAGGTCACCCCTCCACTTT. Translated: CASSPDRSPLHF.

The sample holds a few counts of this clonotype. A read error is possible here, since a much larger clone lies one base away. The genes are TRBV7-6 and TRBJ2-3; the D is unclear. Trimming took off 3 bases at V and 5 bases at J, with 6 bases between the two ends. The CDR3 is 12 residues long. The germline gives CDR1 SGHVS, CDR2 FNYEAQ. The CDR3 here is CASSFLGDTQYF. Written as DNA, the CDR3 is TGTGCCAGCAGCTTTCTTGGAGATACGCAGTATTTT.

This clonotype has only a few counts. The chain employs TRBV28 and TRBJ1-2; D uncertain. Germline CDR1 is MDHEN and CDR2 is SYDVKM. CDR3 length: 15 amino acids. V gave up 3 bases and J gave up 4 bases, with 15 bases separating them. The CDR3 nucleotides are TGTGCCAGCAGTTTCCCCGTACCTGGGGTCTATGGCTACACCTTC. Protein: CASSFPVPGVYGYTF.

The table lists this clonotype with a count of one. Given a much more abundant clone one base away, this may be a read error. Written as DNA, the CDR3 is TGCAGTGCTAGAGATGGGTCTGGGAGCTCCTACGAGCAGTTCTTC. It codes for CSARDGSGSSYEQFF. V and J are TRBV20-1 and TRBJ2-7; tentatively, D is TRBD2 (5 bases). The tail of the sequence fits TRBJ2-1 better, so the J call may be wrong. Germline CDR1 and CDR2: DFQATT and SNEGSKA (reference sequence). The CDR3 has 15 amino acids.